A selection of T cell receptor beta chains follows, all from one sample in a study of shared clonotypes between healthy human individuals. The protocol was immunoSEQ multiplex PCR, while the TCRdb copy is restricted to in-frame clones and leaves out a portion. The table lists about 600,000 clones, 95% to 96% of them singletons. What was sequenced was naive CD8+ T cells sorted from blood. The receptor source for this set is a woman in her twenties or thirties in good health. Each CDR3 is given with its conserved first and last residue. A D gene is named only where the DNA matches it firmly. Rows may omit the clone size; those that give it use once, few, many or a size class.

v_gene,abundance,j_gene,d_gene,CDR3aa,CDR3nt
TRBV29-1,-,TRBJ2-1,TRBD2,CSVIGLAAYNEQFF,TGCAGCGTGATCGGACTAGCGGCTTACAATGAGCAGTTCTTC
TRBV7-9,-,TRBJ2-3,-,CASSLITDTQYF,TGTGCCAGCAGCTTGATCACAGATACGCAGTATTTT
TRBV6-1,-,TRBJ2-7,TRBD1,CASRDRGYHEQYF,TGTGCCAGCAGGGACAGGGGTTACCACGAGCAGTACTTC
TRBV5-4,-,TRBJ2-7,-,CASSFGGEQYF,TGTGCCAGCAGCTTCGGTGGGGAGCAGTACTTC
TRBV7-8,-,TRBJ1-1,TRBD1,CASTHGAGGDTEAFF,TGTGCCAGCACCCACGGGGCAGGGGGGGACACTGAAGCTTTCTTT
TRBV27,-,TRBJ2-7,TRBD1,CASSQFTGTGINEQYF,TGTGCCAGCAGTCAATTCACCGGGACAGGGATCAACGAGCAGTACTTC
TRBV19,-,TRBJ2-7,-,CASSIGVGQSYEQYF,TGTGCCAGTAGTATAGGGGTCGGACAGAGCTACGAGCAGTACTTC
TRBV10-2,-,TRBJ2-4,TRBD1,CASRSWDRRDIQYF,TGCGCCAGCAGGAGTTGGGACAGGCGGGACATTCAGTACTTC
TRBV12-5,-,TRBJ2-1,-,CASGLNSNFEQFF,TGTGCTAGTGGTTTGAACAGTAATTTTGAGCAGTTCTTC
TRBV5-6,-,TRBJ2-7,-,CASSWGYEQYF,TGTGCCAGCAGCTGGGGCTACGAGCAGTACTTC
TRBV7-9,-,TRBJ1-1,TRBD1,CASRPKGQRGTEAFF,TGTGCCAGCAGACCAAAGGGACAGCGGGGCACTGAAGCTTTCTTT
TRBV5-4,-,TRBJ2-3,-,CASRGGIEDTQYF,TGTGCCAGCAGAGGGGGAATCGAAGATACGCAGTATTTT
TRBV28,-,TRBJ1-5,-,CASSLGGGGQPQHF,TGTGCCAGCAGTTTAGGAGGGGGAGGTCAGCCCCAGCATTTT
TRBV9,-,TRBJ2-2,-,CASSVGSLPGQKGGELFF,TGTGCCAGCAGCGTAGGAAGTCTCCCAGGCCAGAAGGGCGGGGAGCTGTTTTTT
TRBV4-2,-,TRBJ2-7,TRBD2,CASSQDQLAGGLLGYEQYF,TGTGCCAGCAGCCAAGATCAGTTGGCGGGAGGTTTATTGGGTTACGAGCAGTACTTC
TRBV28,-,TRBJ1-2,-,CASSFMGEEKYYGYTF,TGTGCCAGCAGTTTTATGGGAGAAGAAAAATACTATGGCTACACCTTC
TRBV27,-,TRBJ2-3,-,CASSSTVDTKADTQYF,TGTGCCAGCAGTTCCACCGTAGATACTAAGGCAGATACGCAGTATTTT
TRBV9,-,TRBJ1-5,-,CASSVGSSQGQPQHF,TGTGCCAGCAGCGTAGGGTCCTCCCAAGGCCAGCCCCAGCATTTT
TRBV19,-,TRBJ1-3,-,CAIPSGNTIYF,TGTGCCATTCCCTCTGGAAACACCATATATTTT
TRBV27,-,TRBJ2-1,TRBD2,CASSRAGRRIDEQFF,TGTGCCAGCAGTCGAGCGGGACGGCGGATTGATGAGCAGTTCTTC
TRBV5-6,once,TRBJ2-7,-,CASSLSETYEQYF,TGTGCCAGCAGCTTGTCGGAAACCTACGAGCAGTACTTC
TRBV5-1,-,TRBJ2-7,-,CASSPGGRTSYEQYF,TGCGCCAGCAGCCCCGGTGGGAGGACATCCTACGAGCAGTACTTC
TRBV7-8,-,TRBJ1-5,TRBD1,CASSSGTGLSNQPQHF,TGTGCCAGCAGCTCCGGGACAGGACTTAGCAATCAGCCCCAGCATTTT
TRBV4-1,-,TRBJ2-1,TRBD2,CASSQDPSGRVEQFF,TGCGCCAGCAGCCAAGATCCTAGCGGGAGAGTTGAGCAGTTCTTC
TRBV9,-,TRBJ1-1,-,CASSVGGAEAFF,TGTGCCAGCAGCGTAGGAGGCGCTGAAGCTTTCTTT
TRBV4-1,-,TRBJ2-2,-,CASSQAPGNTGELFF,TGCGCCAGCAGCCAAGCGCCAGGTAACACCGGGGAGCTGTTTTTT